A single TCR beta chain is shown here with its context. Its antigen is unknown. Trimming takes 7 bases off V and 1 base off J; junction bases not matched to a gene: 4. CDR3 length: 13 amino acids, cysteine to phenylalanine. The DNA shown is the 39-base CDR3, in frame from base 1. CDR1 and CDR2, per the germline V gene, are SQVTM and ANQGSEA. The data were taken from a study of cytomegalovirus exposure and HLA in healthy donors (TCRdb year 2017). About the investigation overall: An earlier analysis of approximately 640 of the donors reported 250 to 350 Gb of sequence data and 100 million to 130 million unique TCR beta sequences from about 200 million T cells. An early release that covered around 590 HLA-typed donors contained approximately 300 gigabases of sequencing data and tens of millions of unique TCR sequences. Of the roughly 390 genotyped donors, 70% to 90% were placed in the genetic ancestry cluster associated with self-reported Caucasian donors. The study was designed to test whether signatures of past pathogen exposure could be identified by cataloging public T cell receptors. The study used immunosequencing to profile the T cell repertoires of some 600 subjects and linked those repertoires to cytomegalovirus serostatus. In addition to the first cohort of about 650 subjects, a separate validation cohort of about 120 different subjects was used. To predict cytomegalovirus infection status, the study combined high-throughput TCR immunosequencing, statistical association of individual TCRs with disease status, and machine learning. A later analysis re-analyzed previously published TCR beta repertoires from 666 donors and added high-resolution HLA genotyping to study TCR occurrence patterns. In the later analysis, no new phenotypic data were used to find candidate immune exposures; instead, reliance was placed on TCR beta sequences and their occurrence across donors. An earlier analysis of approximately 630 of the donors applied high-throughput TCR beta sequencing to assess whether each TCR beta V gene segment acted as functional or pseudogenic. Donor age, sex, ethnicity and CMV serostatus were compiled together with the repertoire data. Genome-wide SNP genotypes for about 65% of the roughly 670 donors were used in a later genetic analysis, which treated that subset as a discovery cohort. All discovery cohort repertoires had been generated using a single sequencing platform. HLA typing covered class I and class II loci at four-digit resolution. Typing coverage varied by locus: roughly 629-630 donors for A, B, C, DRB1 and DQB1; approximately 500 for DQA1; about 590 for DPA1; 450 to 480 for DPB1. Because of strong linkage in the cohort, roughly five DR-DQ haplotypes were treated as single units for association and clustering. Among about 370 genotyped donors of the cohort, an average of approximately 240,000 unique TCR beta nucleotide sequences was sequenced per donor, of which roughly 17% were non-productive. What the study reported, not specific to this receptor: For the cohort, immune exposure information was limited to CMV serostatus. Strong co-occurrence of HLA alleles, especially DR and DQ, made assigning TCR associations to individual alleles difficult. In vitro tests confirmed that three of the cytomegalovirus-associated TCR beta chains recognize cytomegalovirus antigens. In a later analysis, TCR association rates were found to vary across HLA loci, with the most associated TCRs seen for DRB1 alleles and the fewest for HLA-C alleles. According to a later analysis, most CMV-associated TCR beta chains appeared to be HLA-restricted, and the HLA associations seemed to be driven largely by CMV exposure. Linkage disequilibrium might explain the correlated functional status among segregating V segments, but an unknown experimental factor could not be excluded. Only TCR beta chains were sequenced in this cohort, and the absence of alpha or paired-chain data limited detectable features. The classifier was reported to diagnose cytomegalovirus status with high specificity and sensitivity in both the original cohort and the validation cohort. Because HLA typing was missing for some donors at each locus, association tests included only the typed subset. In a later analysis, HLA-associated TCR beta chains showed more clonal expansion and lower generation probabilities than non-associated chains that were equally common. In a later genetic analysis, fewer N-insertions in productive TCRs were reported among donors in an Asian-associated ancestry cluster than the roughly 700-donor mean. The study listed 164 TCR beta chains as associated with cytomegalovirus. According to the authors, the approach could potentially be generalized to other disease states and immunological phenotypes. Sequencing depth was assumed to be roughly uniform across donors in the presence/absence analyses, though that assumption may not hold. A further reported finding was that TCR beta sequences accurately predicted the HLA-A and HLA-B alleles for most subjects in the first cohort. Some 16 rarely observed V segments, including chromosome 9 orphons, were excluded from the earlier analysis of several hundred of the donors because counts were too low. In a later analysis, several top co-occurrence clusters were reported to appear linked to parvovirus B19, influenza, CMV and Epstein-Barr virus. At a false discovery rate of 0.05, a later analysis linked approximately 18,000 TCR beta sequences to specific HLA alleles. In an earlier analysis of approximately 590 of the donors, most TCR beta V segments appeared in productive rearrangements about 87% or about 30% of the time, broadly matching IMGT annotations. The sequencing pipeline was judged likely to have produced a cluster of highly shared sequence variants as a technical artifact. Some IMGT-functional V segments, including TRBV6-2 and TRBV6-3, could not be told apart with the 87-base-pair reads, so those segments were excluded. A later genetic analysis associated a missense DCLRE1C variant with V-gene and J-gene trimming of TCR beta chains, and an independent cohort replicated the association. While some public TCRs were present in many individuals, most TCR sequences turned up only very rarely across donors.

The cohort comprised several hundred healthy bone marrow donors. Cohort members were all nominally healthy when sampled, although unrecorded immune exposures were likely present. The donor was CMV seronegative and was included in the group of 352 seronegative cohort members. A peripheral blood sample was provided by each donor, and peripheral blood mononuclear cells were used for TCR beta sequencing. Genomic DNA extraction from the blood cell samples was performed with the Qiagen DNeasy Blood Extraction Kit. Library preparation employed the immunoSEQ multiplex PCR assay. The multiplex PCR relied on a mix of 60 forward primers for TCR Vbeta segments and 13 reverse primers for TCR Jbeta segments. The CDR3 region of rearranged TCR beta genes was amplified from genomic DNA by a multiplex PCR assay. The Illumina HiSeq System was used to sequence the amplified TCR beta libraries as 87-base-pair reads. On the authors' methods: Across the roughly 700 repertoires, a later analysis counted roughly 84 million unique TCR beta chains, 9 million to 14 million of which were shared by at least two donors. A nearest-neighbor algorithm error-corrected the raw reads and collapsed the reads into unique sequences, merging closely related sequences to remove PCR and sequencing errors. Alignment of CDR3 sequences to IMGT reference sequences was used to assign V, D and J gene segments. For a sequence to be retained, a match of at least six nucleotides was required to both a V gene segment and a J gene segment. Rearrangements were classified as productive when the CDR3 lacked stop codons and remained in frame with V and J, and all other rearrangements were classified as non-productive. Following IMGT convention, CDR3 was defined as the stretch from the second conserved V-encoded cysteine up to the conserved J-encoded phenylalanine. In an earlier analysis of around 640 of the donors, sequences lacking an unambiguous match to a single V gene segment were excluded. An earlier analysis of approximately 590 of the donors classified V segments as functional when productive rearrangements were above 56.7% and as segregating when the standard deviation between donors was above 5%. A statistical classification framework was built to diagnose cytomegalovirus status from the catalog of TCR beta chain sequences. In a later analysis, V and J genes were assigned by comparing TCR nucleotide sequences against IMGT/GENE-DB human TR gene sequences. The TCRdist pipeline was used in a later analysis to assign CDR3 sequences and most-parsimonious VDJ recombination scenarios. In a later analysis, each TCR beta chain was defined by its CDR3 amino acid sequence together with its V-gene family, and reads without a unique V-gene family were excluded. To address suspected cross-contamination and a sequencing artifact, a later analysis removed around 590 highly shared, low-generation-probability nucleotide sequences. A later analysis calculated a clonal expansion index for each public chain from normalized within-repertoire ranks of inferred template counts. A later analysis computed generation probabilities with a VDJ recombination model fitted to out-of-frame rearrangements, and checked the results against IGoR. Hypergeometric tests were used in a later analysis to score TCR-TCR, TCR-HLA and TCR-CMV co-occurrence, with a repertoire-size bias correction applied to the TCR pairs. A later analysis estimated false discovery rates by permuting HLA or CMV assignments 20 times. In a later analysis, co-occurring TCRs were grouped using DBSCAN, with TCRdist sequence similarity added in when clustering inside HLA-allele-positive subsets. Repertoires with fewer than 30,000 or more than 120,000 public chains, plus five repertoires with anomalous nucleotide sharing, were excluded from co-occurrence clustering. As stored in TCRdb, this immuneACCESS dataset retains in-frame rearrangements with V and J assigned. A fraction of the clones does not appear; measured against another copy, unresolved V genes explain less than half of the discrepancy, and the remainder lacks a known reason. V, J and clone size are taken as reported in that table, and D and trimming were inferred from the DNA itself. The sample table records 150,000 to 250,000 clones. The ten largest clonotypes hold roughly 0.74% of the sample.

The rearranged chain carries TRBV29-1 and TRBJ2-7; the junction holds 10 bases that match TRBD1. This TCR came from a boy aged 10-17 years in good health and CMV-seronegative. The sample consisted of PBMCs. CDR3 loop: CSALGQGSYEQYF. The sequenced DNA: TGCAGCGCGTTGGGACAGGGGTCCTACGAGCAGTACTTC.